Below, 14 T cell receptor beta chains from the same sample are listed, as sequenced in a study of blood T cell repertoires in COVID-19. Data came from immunoSEQ multiplex PCR; TCRdb stores just in-frame clones and leaves some out. The sample has some 460,000 clones, roughly 91% seen once. Sequenced: peripheral blood. These receptors were collected from a woman in her thirties with acute or convalescent COVID-19.

The gene calls are TRBV7-9 and TRBJ1-2, with D possibly being TRBD1 (5 bases). V dropped 8 bases and J dropped 8 bases, with 21 bases sitting between them. The CDR3 covers 14 residues. Germline-derived CDR1 and CDR2 are SEHNR and FQNEAQ (reference sequence). The CDR3 DNA is TGTGCCAGCGGGCTACACAGGCCTTTAGAAGGCTACACCTTC. Protein: CASGLHRPLEGYTF.

The chain joins TRBV5-5 to TRBJ1-4; tentatively, D is TRBD1 (5 bases). CDR1 is SGHKS, CDR2 YYEKEE, per germline (reference sequence). With 4 bases removed from V and 8 bases from J, the gap between germline ends came to 15 bases. CDR3 length: 14 residues. CDR3 DNA sequence: TGTGCCAGCAGCCAGGTGGGGGGGAACGAAAAACTGTTTTTT. It specifies CASSQVGGNEKLFF. Using reference TRBV5-5 and TRBJ1-4 for the parts outside the CDR3, the full variable domain is DAGVTQSPTHLIKTRGQQVTLRCSPISGHKSVSWYQQVLGQGPQFIFQYYEKEERGRGNFPDRFSARQFPNYSSELNVNALLLGDSALYLCASSQVGGNEKLFFGSGTQLSVL.

In its sample, this clone was seen a few times. V is TRBV2 and J is TRBJ1-2; D might be TRBD1 (6 bases). The V gene lost 5 bases and the J gene lost 7 bases, with 11 bases spanning the gap. CDR3 size: 12 residues. CDR1 and CDR2 (germline): SNHLY, FYNNEI. CDR3 bases: TGTGCCAGCAGTAGGACAGAGGCTGGCTACACCTTC. Its translation is CASSRTEAGYTF.

The J gene is TRBJ2-7, the V gene TRBV5-1; 7 bases are shared with TRBD1. Germline values: CDR1 SGHRS, CDR2 YFSETQ. CDR3 length equals 14 residues. Trimming took 0 bases from V and 4 from J; bases not matched to a gene: 4. CDR3 DNA sequence: TGCGCCAGCAGCTTGGACAGGGGAGTTTACGAGCAGTACTTC. Its protein product is CASSLDRGVYEQYF.

The rearrangement links TRBV13 to TRBJ2-7; 10 bases line up with TRBD1. The germline V gene has CDR1 PRHDT and CDR2 FYEKMQ (reference sequence). The J segment lost 3 bases and the V segment lost 5 bases, leaving 4 bases of the junction unmatched. This CDR3 comprises 14 residues. The CDR3 loop is CASSTGQGDYEQYF. The CDR3 DNA reads as TGTGCCAGCAGCACTGGACAGGGGGACTACGAGCAGTACTTC.

The chain has TRBV2 and TRBJ1-4; the D gene is possibly TRBD1 (5 bases). Germline loops: CDR1 SNHLY, CDR2 FYNNEI. The germline V and J ends were trimmed by 6 bases and 8 bases, with 10 bases remaining between them. The CDR3 totals 12 residues. The CDR3 DNA follows: TGTGCCAGCAGGGAAAGGGGAGAAAAACTGTTTTTT. Amino acids: CASRERGEKLFF.

This rearrangement joins TRBV4-1 to TRBJ2-7, with D maybe TRBD1 (6 bases). The ends were cut back, 4 bases at V and 0 bases at J, with 13 bases in the middle. This CDR3 region has 15 residues. In germline, CDR1 is MGHRA, CDR2 YSYEKL. Here the CDR3 DNA reads TGCGCCAGCAGCCTGAACCACAGGGCCTCCTACGAGCAGTACTTC. It yields the protein CASSLNHRASYEQYF.

The rearrangement joins TRBV10-3 to TRBJ2-5, with D perhaps TRBD2 (5 bases). Germline CDR1 is ENHRY and CDR2 is SYGVKD. The CDR3 extends over 13 amino acids. The germline V and J ends were trimmed by 4 bases and 4 bases, with 10 bases remaining between them. DNA for the CDR3: TGTGCCATCAGTGGAGGGTGGGGAGAGACCCAGTACTTC. It specifies CAISGGWGETQYF.

This rearrangement joins TRBV19 to TRBJ1-5; 9 bases fit TRBD1. Germline CDR1 LNHDA, CDR2 SQIVND (reference sequence). V gave up 4 bases and J gave up 7 bases; unmatched junction bases: 8. The CDR3 runs 15 residues. CDR3 DNA sequence: TGTGCCAGTAGTACCCGGGACAGGGCTGGCCAGCCCCAGCATTTT. This sequence encodes CASSTRDRAGQPQHF.

The chain recombines TRBV6-4 with TRBJ1-5, with TRBD1 matching 7 bases. V shed 8 bases, J shed 1 base, and the junction held 5 bases outside the gene matches. Germline V CDR1 and CDR2: MRHNA, SNTAGT. The CDR3 runs to 14 residues. The CDR3 is CASPGQRSNQPQHF. CDR3 nucleotides: TGTGCCAGCCCGGGACAGAGAAGCAATCAGCCCCAGCATTTT.

A remark on this clone: The same CDR3 can be traced to other DNA sequences in this sample. The rearrangement links TRBV18 to TRBJ2-2, with a weak D call TRBD1 (6 bases). The V end was cut by 1 base, the J end by 0 bases, with 9 bases between. Per germline, CDR1 KGHSH and CDR2 LQKENI. The CDR3 is made up of 16 amino acids. CDR3 sequence (DNA): TGTGCCAGCTCACCACAAGGACAGTCGAACACCGGGGAGCTGTTTTTT. As protein: CASSPQGQSNTGELFF.

The chain uses TRBV4-1 and TRBJ2-1, with D uncertain. The germline V gene has CDR1 MGHRA and CDR2 YSYEKL. V shed 0 bases and J shed 5 bases, with 11 bases lying between them. The CDR3 runs 15 residues. The DNA for the CDR3 is TGCGCCAGCAGCCAAGATCAGGCCAGACACAATGAGCAGTTCTTC. Translated, it gives CASSQDQARHNEQFF.

This clone turned up a few times. The chain recombines TRBV2 with TRBJ1-5; D is possibly TRBD1 (6 bases). This CDR3 contains 14 residues. Trimming removed 4 bases at V and 1 base at J, with 8 bases between. Germline-derived CDR1 and CDR2 are SNHLY and FYNNEI. The CDR3 reads CASSAGQSNQPQHF. The DNA of the CDR3 is TGTGCCAGCAGTGCCGGACAGAGCAATCAGCCCCAGCATTTT.

This rearrangement joins TRBV7-3 to TRBJ2-2, with D tentatively TRBD1 (5 bases). This CDR3 region has 15 residues. V dropped 5 bases and J dropped 3 bases, with 13 bases sitting between them. CDR1 is SGHTA and CDR2 is FQGTGA in the germline V gene. CDR3 nucleotide sequence: TGTGCCAGCAGCGACGACAGCTCTGACACCGGGGAGCTGTTTTTT. Encoded protein: CASSDDSSDTGELFF.